The entry below describes one T cell receptor beta chain. The data are from a study of blood T cell repertoires in COVID-19. Study-level background: Some COVID-19 samples were acute and others convalescent; all came from the United States, Italy and Spain. Sources were T cells, B-cell-depleted T cells, or PBMCs; the material itself was cDNA or gDNA.

The CDR3 extends over 16 amino acids. Germline V gene lookup returns CDR1 ENHRY and CDR2 SYGVKD. The V segment lost 5 bases and the J segment 4 bases; nucleotides outside the gene matches: 11. Here immunoSEQ multiplex PCR was the method, and the copy in TCRdb shows in-frame clones only, minus some. The sample consists of 200,000 to 250,000 clones, around 85% of them appearing once. Source material: peripheral blood. The clonotype comes from a human donor in a cohort sampled during active COVID-19. The chain has TRBV10-3 and TRBJ1-1, with 9 bases aligning to TRBD1. The CDR3 sequence is CAISRTGDAIGTEAFF. CDR3 bases: TGTGCCATCAGTCGGACAGGGGATGCTATTGGCACTGAAGCTTTCTTT.